This entry concerns a single TCR beta chain. Here immunoSEQ multiplex PCR was the method, and the copy in TCRdb shows in-frame clones only, minus some. This table holds 120,000 or so clones, more than 70% found once. This entry belongs to a study of control samples from healthy donors and cancer patients. The CDR3 extends over 17 amino acids. V shed 0 bases and J 15 bases; nucleotides not matched to a gene: 19. CDR1 is KGHDR, CDR2 SFDVKD, per germline. The rearrangement uses TRBV24-1 and TRBJ2-1; TRBD2 agrees at 7 bases. The source is a man between 60 and 75 years old in good health. The sequenced sample consisted of blood. The CDR3 DNA reads as TGTGCCACCAGTGATTTGGGGCGGGGGAGCGGGGCAACCAGCATGTTCTTC. This sequence encodes CATSDLGRGSGATSMFF.